The rows below give T cell receptor beta chains drawn from one sample of a study of sequential checkpoint blockade in melanoma. Assay: immunoSEQ multiplex PCR; the TCRdb copy retains only in-frame clones and omits some. The sample has approximately 8,400 clones, roughly three fifths seen once. This sample comprised CD8+ T cells sorted from blood (inferred from file names), obtained from a patient given nivolumab and ipilimumab in sequence. These receptors all come from a human patient with melanoma. Some clones in this sample may be carry-over from other donors' samples. Each CDR3 is given with its conserved first and last residue. D genes are given only for firm matches. Part of the rows lack a size; the others show once, few, many or a class for expanded clones.

j_call | clone_size | d_call | v_call | cdr3_nt | cdr3_aa
TRBJ1-3 | - | - | TRBV21-1 | TGTGCCAGCAGCAGTTTAGGGACAGGCCCCGCTTCGGGAGGAAACACCATATATTTT | CASSSLGTGPASGGNTIYF
TRBJ1-2 | - | - | TRBV5-8 | TGTGCCAGCAGCTCCTGGACAGACCCTAACTATGGCTACACCTTC | CASSSWTDPNYGYTF
TRBJ2-1 | - | TRBD2 | TRBV9 | TGTGCCAGCAGCGAAAAGGGACTAGGGGGGGAGCAGTTCTTC | CASSEKGLGGEQFF
TRBJ1-4 | - | TRBD1 | TRBV28 | TGTGCCAGCAGTGACAGGGCTAAAGATTGGGAAAAACTGTTTTTT | CASSDRAKDWEKLFF
TRBJ2-7 | - | - | TRBV29-1 | TGCAGCGTATCGACAGGACGCGAGCAGTACTTC | CSVSTGREQYF
TRBJ1-4 | - | - | TRBV7-2 | TGTGCCAGCAGCTTAGACAAGGCCGTCTGGGGAGACGATGAAAAACTGTTTTTT | CASSLDKAVWGDDEKLFF
TRBJ1-4 | - | TRBD1 | TRBV7-9 | TGTGCCAGCAGTCTCGACAGGGGGGACGAAAAACTGTTTTTT | CASSLDRGDEKLFF
TRBJ1-4 | - | - | TRBV5-1 | TGCGCCAGCAGCTTAAGGAGCGGAGTGGAAAAACTGTTTTTT | CASSLRSGVEKLFF
TRBJ2-7 | few | TRBD1 | TRBV27 | TGTGCCAGCAGTCCCCGACAGGGCTCCTACGAGCAGTACTTC | CASSPRQGSYEQYF
TRBJ2-6 | - | - | TRBV2 | TGTGCCAGCAGCGACAGCATCTCTGGGGCCAACGTCCTGACTTTC | CASSDSISGANVLTF
TRBJ1-2 | few | TRBD1 | TRBV29-1 | TGCAGCGTTGATGACAGGGGATACTATGGCTACACCTTC | CSVDDRGYYGYTF
TRBJ2-7 | few | - | TRBV4-3 | TGCGCCAGCAGCCAAGAAGCGGATTACGAGCAGTACTTC | CASSQEADYEQYF
TRBJ1-2 | once | - | TRBV5-4 | TGTGCCAGCAGCTTAGGGAGATCAGGGGCCCCTGGCTACACCTTC | CASSLGRSGAPGYTF
TRBJ1-1 | - | TRBD1 | TRBV28 | TGTGCCAGCAGTTTCGACAGGGTGGACACTGAAGCTTTCTTT | CASSFDRVDTEAFF
TRBJ1-2 | medium-sized | - | TRBV11-2 | TGTGCCAGCAGCTTAGCAGGGGCCGGGCCTGGCTACACCTTC | CASSLAGAGPGYTF
TRBJ1-1 | - | - | TRBV5-1 | TGCGCCTCTATTCCCTGGGCAGGGATGAACACTGAAGCTTTCTTT | CASIPWAGMNTEAFF
TRBJ1-1 | - | - | TRBV28 | TGTGCCAGCAGTTTAGGATCCGGGGGCACTGAAGCTTTCTTT | CASSLGSGGTEAFF
TRBJ2-3 | - | - | TRBV4-3 | TGCGCCAGCAGCGGTAGTGGGCGCACAGATACGCAGTATTTT | CASSGSGRTDTQYF
TRBJ2-7 | - | - | TRBV7-9 | TGTGCCAGCAGCCTAGGGTCGGGGTCCTCATTCTACGAGCAGTACTTC | CASSLGSGSSFYEQYF
TRBJ1-5 | medium-sized | TRBD1 | TRBV2 | TGTGCCAGCAGTGAGACCCTCGGACAGGGAGGGCCCCAGCATTTT | CASSETLGQGGPQHF
TRBJ2-1 | - | - | TRBV4-3 | TGCGCCAGCAGCCAAGATCTCTACCAGCGCAATGAGCAGTTCTTC | CASSQDLYQRNEQFF
TRBJ1-2 | - | - | TRBV2 | TGTGCCAGCCGTCCCCCCAGAACTAACTATGGCTACACCTTC | CASRPPRTNYGYTF
TRBJ2-7 | - | - | TRBV9 | TGTGCCAGCAGCGTAGACGGGGAGCCCTACGAGCAGTACTTC | CASSVDGEPYEQYF
TRBJ2-7 | - | TRBD2 | TRBV5-1 | TGCGCCAGCAGTTGGCGGGGGGGTTACGAGCAGTACTTC | CASSWRGGYEQYF
TRBJ2-7 | - | TRBD1 | TRBV7-2 | TGTGCCAGCAGCTTATTCACAGGGGGCCCATACGAGCAGTACTTC | CASSLFTGGPYEQYF
TRBJ1-5 | - | TRBD1 | TRBV9 | TGTGCCAGCAGCGTAACTGGGACAGGGGGTCAGCCCCAGCATTTT | CASSVTGTGGQPQHF
TRBJ2-7 | once | - | TRBV6-1 | TGTGCCAGCAGTGAACTGGAGGTATGGCAGTACTTC | CASSELEVWQYF
TRBJ1-2 | - | - | TRBV5-6 | TGTGCCAGCAGCTTGGGAGGGGGCTACACCTTC | CASSLGGGYTF